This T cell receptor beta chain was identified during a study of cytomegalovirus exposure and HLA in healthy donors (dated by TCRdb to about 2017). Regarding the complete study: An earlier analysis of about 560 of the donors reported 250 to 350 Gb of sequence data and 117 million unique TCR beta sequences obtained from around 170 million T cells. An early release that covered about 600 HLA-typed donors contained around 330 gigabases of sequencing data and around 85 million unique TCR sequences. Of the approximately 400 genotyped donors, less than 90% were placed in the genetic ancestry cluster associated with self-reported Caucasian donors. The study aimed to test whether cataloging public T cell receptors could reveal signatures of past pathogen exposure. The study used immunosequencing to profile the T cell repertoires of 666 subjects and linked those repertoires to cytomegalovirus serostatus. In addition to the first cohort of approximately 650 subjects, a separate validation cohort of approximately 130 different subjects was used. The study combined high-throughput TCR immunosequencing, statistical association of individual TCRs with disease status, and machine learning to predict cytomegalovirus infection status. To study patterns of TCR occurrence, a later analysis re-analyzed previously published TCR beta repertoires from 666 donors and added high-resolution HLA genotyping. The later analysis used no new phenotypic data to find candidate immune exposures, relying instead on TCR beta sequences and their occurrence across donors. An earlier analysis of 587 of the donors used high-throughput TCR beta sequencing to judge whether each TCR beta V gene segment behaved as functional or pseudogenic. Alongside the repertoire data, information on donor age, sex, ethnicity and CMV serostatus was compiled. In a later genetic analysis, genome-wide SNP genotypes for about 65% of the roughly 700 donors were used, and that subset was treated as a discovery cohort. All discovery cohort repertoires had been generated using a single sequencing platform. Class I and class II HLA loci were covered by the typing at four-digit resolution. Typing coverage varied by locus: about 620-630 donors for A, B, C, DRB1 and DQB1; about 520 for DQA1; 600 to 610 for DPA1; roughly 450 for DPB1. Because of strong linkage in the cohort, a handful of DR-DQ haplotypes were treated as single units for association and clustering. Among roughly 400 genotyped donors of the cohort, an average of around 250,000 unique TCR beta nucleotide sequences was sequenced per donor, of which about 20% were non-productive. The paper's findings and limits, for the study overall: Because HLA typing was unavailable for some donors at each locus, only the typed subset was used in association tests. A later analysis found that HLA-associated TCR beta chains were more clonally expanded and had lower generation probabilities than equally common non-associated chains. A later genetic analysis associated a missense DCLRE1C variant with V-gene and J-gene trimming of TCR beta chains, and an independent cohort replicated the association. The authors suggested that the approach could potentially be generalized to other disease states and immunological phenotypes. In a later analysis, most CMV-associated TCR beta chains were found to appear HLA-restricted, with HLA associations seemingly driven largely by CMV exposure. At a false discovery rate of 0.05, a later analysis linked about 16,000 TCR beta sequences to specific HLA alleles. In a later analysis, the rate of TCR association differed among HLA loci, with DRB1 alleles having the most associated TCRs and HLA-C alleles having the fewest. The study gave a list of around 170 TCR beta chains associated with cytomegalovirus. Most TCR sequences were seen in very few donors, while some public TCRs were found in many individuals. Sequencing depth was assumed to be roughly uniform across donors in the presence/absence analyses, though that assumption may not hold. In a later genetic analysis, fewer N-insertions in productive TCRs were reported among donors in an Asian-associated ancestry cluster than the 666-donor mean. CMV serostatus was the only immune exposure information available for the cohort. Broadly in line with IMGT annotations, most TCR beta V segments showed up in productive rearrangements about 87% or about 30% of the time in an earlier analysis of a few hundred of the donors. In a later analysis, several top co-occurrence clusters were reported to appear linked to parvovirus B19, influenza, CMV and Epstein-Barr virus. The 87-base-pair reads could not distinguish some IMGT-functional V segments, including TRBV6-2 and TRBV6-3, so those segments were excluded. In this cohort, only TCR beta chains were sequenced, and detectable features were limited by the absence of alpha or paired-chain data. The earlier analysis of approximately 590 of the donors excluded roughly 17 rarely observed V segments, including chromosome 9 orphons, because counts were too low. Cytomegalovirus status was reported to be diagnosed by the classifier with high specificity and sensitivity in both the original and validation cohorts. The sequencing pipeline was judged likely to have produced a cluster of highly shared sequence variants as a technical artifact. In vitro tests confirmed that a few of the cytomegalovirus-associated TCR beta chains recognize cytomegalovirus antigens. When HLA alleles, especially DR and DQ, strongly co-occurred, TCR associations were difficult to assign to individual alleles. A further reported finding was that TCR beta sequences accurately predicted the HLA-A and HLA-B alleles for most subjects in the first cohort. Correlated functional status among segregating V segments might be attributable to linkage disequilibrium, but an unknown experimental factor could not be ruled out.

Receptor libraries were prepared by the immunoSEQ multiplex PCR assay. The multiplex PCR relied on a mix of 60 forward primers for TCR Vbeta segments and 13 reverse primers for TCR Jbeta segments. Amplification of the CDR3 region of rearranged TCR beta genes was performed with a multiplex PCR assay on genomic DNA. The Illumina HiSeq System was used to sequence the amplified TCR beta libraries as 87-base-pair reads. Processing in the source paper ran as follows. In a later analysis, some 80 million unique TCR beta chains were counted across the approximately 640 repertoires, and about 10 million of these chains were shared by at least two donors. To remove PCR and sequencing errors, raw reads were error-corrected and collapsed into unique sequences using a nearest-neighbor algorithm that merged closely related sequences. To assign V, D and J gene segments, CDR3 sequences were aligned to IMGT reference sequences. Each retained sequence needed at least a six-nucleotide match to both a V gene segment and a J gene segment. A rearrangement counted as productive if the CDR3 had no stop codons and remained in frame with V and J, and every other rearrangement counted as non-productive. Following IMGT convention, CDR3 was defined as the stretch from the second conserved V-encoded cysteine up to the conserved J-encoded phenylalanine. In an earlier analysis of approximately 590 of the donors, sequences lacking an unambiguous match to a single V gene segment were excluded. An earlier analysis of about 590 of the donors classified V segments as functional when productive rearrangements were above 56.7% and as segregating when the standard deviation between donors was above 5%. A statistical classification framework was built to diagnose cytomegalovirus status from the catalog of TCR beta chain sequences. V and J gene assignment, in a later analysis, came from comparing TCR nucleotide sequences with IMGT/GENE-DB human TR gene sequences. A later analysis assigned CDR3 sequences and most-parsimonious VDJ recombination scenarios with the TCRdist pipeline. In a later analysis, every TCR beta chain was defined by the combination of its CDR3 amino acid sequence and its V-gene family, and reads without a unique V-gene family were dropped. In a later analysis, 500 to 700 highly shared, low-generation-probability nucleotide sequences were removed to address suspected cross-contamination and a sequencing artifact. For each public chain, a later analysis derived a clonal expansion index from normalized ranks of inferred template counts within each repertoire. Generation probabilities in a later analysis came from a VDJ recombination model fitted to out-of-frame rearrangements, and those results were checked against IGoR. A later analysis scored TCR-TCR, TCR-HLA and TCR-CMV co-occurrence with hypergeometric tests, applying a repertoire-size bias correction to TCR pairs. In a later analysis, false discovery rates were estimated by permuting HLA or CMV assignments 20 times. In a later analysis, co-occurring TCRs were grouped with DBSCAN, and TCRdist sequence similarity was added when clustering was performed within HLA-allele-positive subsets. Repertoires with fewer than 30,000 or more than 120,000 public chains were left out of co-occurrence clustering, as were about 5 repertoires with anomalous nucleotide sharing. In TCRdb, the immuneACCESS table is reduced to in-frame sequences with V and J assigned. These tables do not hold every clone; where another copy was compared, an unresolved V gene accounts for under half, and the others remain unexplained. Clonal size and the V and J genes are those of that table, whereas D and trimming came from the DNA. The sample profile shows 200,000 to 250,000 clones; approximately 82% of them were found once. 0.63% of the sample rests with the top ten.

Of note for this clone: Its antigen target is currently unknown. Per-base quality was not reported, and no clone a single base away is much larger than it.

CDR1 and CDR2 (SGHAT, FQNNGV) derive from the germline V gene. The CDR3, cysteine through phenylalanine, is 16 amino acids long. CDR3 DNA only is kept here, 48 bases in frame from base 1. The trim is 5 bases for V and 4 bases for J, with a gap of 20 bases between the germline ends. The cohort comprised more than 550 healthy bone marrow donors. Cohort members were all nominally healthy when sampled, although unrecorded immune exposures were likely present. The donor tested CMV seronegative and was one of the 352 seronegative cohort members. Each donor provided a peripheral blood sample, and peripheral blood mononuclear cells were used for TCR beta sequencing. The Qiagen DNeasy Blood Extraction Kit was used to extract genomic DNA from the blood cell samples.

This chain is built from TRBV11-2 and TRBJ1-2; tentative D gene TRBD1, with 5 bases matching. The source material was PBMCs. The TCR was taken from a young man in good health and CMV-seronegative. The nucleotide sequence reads TGTGCCAGCAGCCCTCCCCTCTCAGGGCTGGGCTATGGCTACACCTTC. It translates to CASSPPLSGLGYGYTF.